Below are 17 T cell receptor beta chains sequenced from a single sample in a study of blood T cell repertoires in COVID-19. The method was immunoSEQ multiplex PCR; TCRdb's version includes in-frame clones alone and lacks a portion of them. This repertoire shows some 340,000 clones, approximately 91% found once; its top ten account for 3.9%. The sample was PBMCs or T cells enriched from blood (not recorded which). All receptors derive from a woman aged 30 to 39 who had been exposed to COVID-19.

The count of this clone is one. This chain uses TRBV19 with TRBJ2-7; TRBD1 might be the D (6 bases). V was clipped by 1 base and J by 3 bases, with 13 bases between them. Germline CDR1 reads LNHDA; CDR2 reads SQIVND (reference sequence). CDR3 length: 15 residues. The DNA of the CDR3 is TGTGCCAGTAGTATAGGAGGGGACATATACTACGAGCAGTACTTC. Encoded protein: CASSIGGDIYYEQYF.

V usage is TRBV15 and J usage is TRBJ1-2, with 9 bases lining up with TRBD1. Germline assignment: CDR1 LNHNV and CDR2 YYDKDF (reference sequence). The CDR3 is 16 residues long. Trimming cost V 0 bases and J 4 bases; bases outside gene matches: 6. The chain's CDR3 is CATSRDRGDRAYGYTF. CDR3 nucleotides: TGTGCCACCAGCAGAGATAGGGGGGACAGGGCCTATGGCTACACCTTC.

The rearrangement joins TRBV4-3 to TRBJ2-3, with 11 bases identical to TRBD2. Losses at the gene ends were 0 bases for V and 2 bases for J; bases not matched to a gene: 4. CDR3 length equals 17 residues. Germline V lookup: CDR1 LGHNA, CDR2 YSLEER. The CDR3 DNA sequence: TGCGCCAGCAGCCAAGAAGCTAGCGGGGGGTTCACAGATACGCAGTATTTT. Translating gives CASSQEASGGFTDTQYF.

The CDR3 loop is CSARQGRYEQYF. CDR3 coding DNA: TGCAGCGCCAGACAGGGACGGTACGAGCAGTACTTC. The genes are TRBV29-1 and TRBJ2-7; 7 nucleotides agree with TRBD1. CDR3 length: 12 amino acids. V trimming: 7 bases; J trimming: 4 bases; junction bases outside the gene matches: 7. Germline V gene lookup returns CDR1 SQVTM and CDR2 ANQGSEA.

V usage is TRBV24-1 and J usage is TRBJ1-6; maybe TRBD1 (6 bases). The CDR3 covers 15 residues. V lost 2 bases and J 5 bases, leaving 9 bases between the germline ends. CDR1 KGHDR and CDR2 SFDVKD come from the germline V gene. The CDR3, as DNA: TGTGCCACCAGTGATTCGGGACAAAATAATTCACCCCTCCACTTT. The encoded protein is CATSDSGQNNSPLHF.

The CDR3 is CASSPPGLLVRDRGEQYF. CDR3 bases: TGTGCCAGCTCACCACCGGGTCTATTGGTTCGGGACAGGGGCGAGCAGTACTTC. V is TRBV18 and J is TRBJ2-7; 10 bases map to TRBD1. The V and J ends lost 0 bases and 6 bases, in that order; junction bases with no gene match: 14. Germline V lookup: CDR1 KGHSH, CDR2 LQKENI. There are 18 residues in the CDR3.

The chain links TRBV2 to TRBJ2-7; 9 nucleotides agree with TRBD1. With V trimmed by 6 bases and J by 0 bases, 3 bases remained unmatched. Germline loops: CDR1 SNHLY, CDR2 FYNNEI. The CDR3 is made up of 14 amino acids. CDR3 in amino acids: CASRPGQGSYEQYF. The CDR3, as DNA: TGTGCCAGCAGACCGGGACAGGGCTCCTACGAGCAGTACTTC.

The gene calls are TRBV7-8 and TRBJ2-7; D may be TRBD2 (7 bases). CDR1 and CDR2 from the germline V gene are SGHVS and FQNEAQ. The CDR3 has 15 residues. The V end lost 1 base, the J end lost 3 bases, and 13 bases lay between the germline ends. CDR3 nucleotides: TGTGCCAGCAGCTTAGTCGCGGGGGCTTACTACGAGCAGTACTTC. Translation: CASSLVAGAYYEQYF. Drawing the rest from reference TRBV7-8 and TRBJ2-7, the complete variable domain is GAGVSQSPRYKVAKRGQDVALRCDPISGHVSLFWYQQALGQGPEFLTYFQNEAQLDKSGLPSDRFFAERPEGSVSTLKIQRTQQEDSAVYLCASSLVAGAYYEQYFGPGTRLTVT.

CDR3: CASSSTSSGSSYEQYF. For the CDR3, the DNA is TGTGCCAGCAGCTCGACCTCATCAGGGTCCTCCTACGAGCAGTACTTC. This chain joins TRBV11-2 and TRBJ2-7; D possibly corresponds to TRBD1 (5 bases). V dropped 4 bases and J dropped 0 bases, with 16 bases sitting between them. Germline CDR1 SGHAT, CDR2 FQNNGV. The CDR3 spans 16 residues.

The V and J genes are TRBV10-3 and TRBJ1-5; D may be TRBD1 (6 bases). The CDR3 consists of 14 residues. Trimming removed 2 bases from V and 1 base from J, with 6 bases in between. Germline assignment: CDR1 ENHRY and CDR2 SYGVKD. CDR3 bases: TGTGCCATCAGTGAGCAGGGGAGCAATCAGCCCCAGCATTTT. It specifies CAISEQGSNQPQHF.

The rearrangement links TRBV2 to TRBJ2-7; TRBD2 matches 7 bases. Germline-derived CDR1 and CDR2 are SNHLY and FYNNEI. V trimming: 8 bases; J trimming: 6 bases; junction bases outside the gene matches: 4. The CDR3 has 11 amino acids. This CDR3 is CASAGEGEQYF. The CDR3 nucleotides read TGTGCCAGCGCGGGGGAGGGCGAGCAGTACTTC.

This chain links TRBV19 with TRBJ1-3, with D maybe TRBD1 (5 bases). The CDR3 is 16 amino acids. Germline loops: CDR1 LNHDA, CDR2 SQIVND (reference sequence). Trimming removed 7 bases at V and 0 bases at J, with 16 bases between. CDR3 in amino acids: CASKRWGESSGNTIYF. CDR3 bases: TGTGCCAGTAAAAGATGGGGCGAGAGCTCTGGAAACACCATATATTTT. Based on the CDR3 plus reference TRBV19 and TRBJ1-3, the full variable domain is DGGITQSPKYLFRKEGQNVTLSCEQNLNHDAMYWYRQDPGQGLRLIYYSQIVNDFQKGDIAEGYSVSREKKESFPLTVTSAQKNPTAFYLCASKRWGESSGNTIYFGEGSWLTVV.

The chain has TRBV10-3 and TRBJ1-4, with D perhaps matching TRBD1 (5 bases). The CDR3 extends over 14 amino acids. The V end was cut by 4 bases, the J end by 3 bases, with 9 bases between. In germline, CDR1 is ENHRY, CDR2 SYGVKD. CDR3: CAISVDTSNEKLFF. CDR3 DNA sequence: TGTGCCATCAGTGTGGACACTTCTAATGAAAAACTGTTTTTT.

The V gene is TRBV9, the J gene TRBJ1-1; maybe TRBD1 (6 bases). Trimming left V 0 bases short and J 1 base short, with 10 bases between. The germline gives CDR1 SGDLS, CDR2 YYNGEE. This CDR3 contains 15 residues. Written as DNA, the CDR3 is TGTGCCAGCAGCGTAGGGGGCAGGGGGAACACTGAAGCTTTCTTT. This translates into CASSVGGRGNTEAFF.

V is TRBV28 and J is TRBJ1-1; 8 bases map to TRBD1. This CDR3 is built from 13 residues. CDR1 and CDR2 (germline): MDHEN, SYDVKM. J was trimmed by 1 base and V by 10 bases; bases with no gene match: 5. DNA for the CDR3: TGTGCCACCATAGGACAGGGGAACACTGAAGCTTTCTTT. This sequence encodes CATIGQGNTEAFF.

The gene calls are TRBV19 and TRBJ2-2; 7 bases align to TRBD1. From germline, CDR1 is LNHDA and CDR2 SQIVND (reference sequence). CDR3 size: 17 residues. With V trimmed by 7 bases and J by 2 bases, 13 bases remained unmatched. The CDR3 DNA reads TGTGCCAGTACAAGGCGAGTGACAGGGTTAAACACCGGGGAGCTGTTTTTT. The encoded protein is CASTRRVTGLNTGELFF.

The chain links TRBV29-1 to TRBJ1-1; 8 bases fit TRBD1. The V segment lost 8 bases and the J segment 4 bases; nucleotides outside the gene matches: 6. This CDR3 comprises 12 residues. Germline values: CDR1 SQVTM, CDR2 ANQGSEA. The CDR3 coding sequence is TGCAGCTCCAGGACAGGGCGCACTGAAGCTTTCTTT. Amino acids: CSSRTGRTEAFF.